The clone carrying this T cell receptor (beta chain) was counted at least ten times. Time point indicated: newly diagnosed GD, antithyroid drugs for less than 3 months. The TCR library was made from RNA extracted from PBMCs. The entry originates in a study of regulatory T cells in long-lasting Graves disease. This CDR3 region has 15 residues. The V gene lost 2 bases and the J gene lost 0 bases, with 10 bases spanning the gap. To make TCR beta libraries, researchers used iRepertoire HTBI primers and Arm-PCR of CDR3 regions. TCRdb passed the multiplex PCR reads through MiXCR, listing each CDR3 protein once. The data contain fewer than 450,000 distinct CDR3 sequences, over 12% of them singletons. This sample was also put to use in a study of T cells in Graves' hyperthyroidism and ophthalmopathy.

The specimen was peripheral blood mononuclear cells (PBMCs), collected at new diagnosis, from a patient treated with antithyroid drugs. The chain joins TRBV12-3 or TRBV12-4 to TRBJ1-2, with D possibly being TRBD1 (5 bases). The receptor was derived from a woman between 35 and 50 years old with Graves disease. The CDR3 protein is CASSLNQGSNYGYTF. The CDR3 DNA is TGTGCCAGCAGTTTAAATCAGGGATCTAACTATGGCTACACCTTC.